Given below is one T cell receptor (beta chain) in context. What it recognizes is unknown. Germline CDR1 SGDLS, CDR2 YYNGEE. The CDR3 is made up of 13 amino acids. V dropped 1 base and J dropped 6 bases, with 9 bases sitting between them. This sample was taken from a study of human T cells and chemical hapten exposure. Overall study findings and caveats: There was a positive correlation between PT1 expanded TCR counts and patch test score. It should be noted that donors had alopecia, so their immune response may differ from healthy people's. The number of TCRs over 1 in 1000 frequency stayed unchanged after DPC.

TCRdb ran MiXCR on the RACE reads and lists one entry per CDR3 protein. The sample lists 180,000 or so distinct CDR3 sequences; more than 25% were seen once. As for time point: pre-sensitization, week 0. Treatment indicated: therapeutic diphenylcyclopropenone sensitization with weekly scalp DPC. This rearrangement joins TRBV9 to TRBJ2-3; no reliable D call. The receptor was isolated from a woman aged 25 to 45 with alopecia areata. Some clones in this sample may be carry-over from other donors' samples. Source: whole blood, taken in connection with sensitization to the hapten diphenylcyclopropenone (DPC). This chain's CDR3 is CASSVWDSDTQYF. CDR3 in DNA: TGTGCCAGCAGCGTATGGGATTCGGATACGCAGTATTTT. Filled out from reference TRBV9 and TRBJ2-3, the complete variable domain reads DSGVTQTPKHLITATGQRVTLRCSPRSGDLSVYWYQQSLDQGLQFLIQYYNGEERAKGNILERFSAQQFPDLHSELNLSSLELGDSALYFCASSVWDSDTQYFGPGTRLTVL.